This entry lists 19 T cell receptor beta chains sequenced from one sample in a study of CD8+ T cells in alopecia areata. Extracted RNA was reverse transcribed, and the resulting cDNA served as sequencing template. The repertoire was sequenced with immunoSEQ multiplex PCR; TCRdb's copy has only in-frame clones and lacks some. The sample records 110,000 or so clones, 55% to 60% being singletons. Input material: NKG2D-low CD8+ T cells sorted from blood. Receptors originate from a human donor with alopecia areata.

This chain joins TRBV6-6 and TRBJ2-1; 7 bases map to TRBD1. V lost 5 bases and J lost 4; bases outside the gene matches: 8. In germline, CDR1 is MNHNY, CDR2 SVGAGI (reference sequence). This CDR3 spans 15 amino acids. CDR3 coding DNA: TGTGCCAGCAGTCTACTGGGGACAGCTTACAATGAGCAGTTCTTC. This translates into CASSLLGTAYNEQFF.

This rearrangement joins TRBV28 to TRBJ2-3; D not certain. V shed 1 base and J shed 4 bases, with 6 bases lying between them. The CDR3 has 13 amino acids. The germline V gene encodes CDR1 MDHEN and CDR2 SYDVKM. The CDR3 here is CASSLLTADTQYF. Here the CDR3 DNA reads TGTGCCAGCAGTTTATTGACCGCAGATACGCAGTATTTT.

The chain employs TRBV7-9 and TRBJ2-3, with D perhaps matching TRBD1 (5 bases). The CDR3 has 11 amino acids. Trimming took 6 bases from V and 7 from J, leaving 8 bases between them. Germline CDR1 reads SEHNR; CDR2 reads FQNEAQ (reference sequence). CDR3 sequence: CASRDTYTQYF. In nucleotides, the CDR3 is TGTGCCAGCAGGGACACCTATACGCAGTATTTT. The full variable domain, its missing parts supplied by reference TRBV7-9 and TRBJ2-3, is DTGVSQNPRHKITKRGQNVTFRCDPISEHNRLYWYRQTLGQGPEFLTYFQNEAQLEKSRLLSDRFSAERPKGSFSTLEIQRTEQGDSAMYLCASRDTYTQYFGPGTRLTVL.

This sequence joins TRBV10-3 and TRBJ2-7; D is uncertain. This CDR3 comprises 13 residues. The V gene lost 5 bases and the J gene lost 6 bases, with 14 bases spanning the gap. The germline gives CDR1 ENHRY, CDR2 SYGVKD. CDR3 nucleotides: TGTGCCATCAGTTCAGGCAACCTCTTCGAGCAGTACTTC. It translates to CAISSGNLFEQYF.

V and J are TRBV19 and TRBJ2-1, with no clear D. Germline values: CDR1 LNHDA, CDR2 SQIVND (reference sequence). V was cut by 1 base and J by 0 bases, with 7 bases left in between. CDR3 size: 15 residues. CDR3 coding DNA: TGTGCCAGTAGTATAGTGCCGGTCTCCTACAATGAGCAGTTCTTC. Translated: CASSIVPVSYNEQFF. The variable domain in full, completed from reference TRBV19 and TRBJ2-1, reads DGGITQSPKYLFRKEGQNVTLSCEQNLNHDAMYWYRQDPGQGLRLIYYSQIVNDFQKGDIAEGYSVSREKKESFPLTVTSAQKNPTAFYLCASSIVPVSYNEQFFGPGTRLTVL.

The chain combines TRBV7-9 with TRBJ2-7; 8 bases map to TRBD1. Germline V gives CDR1 SEHNR, CDR2 FQNEAQ (reference sequence). The CDR3 length is 16 residues. Trimming at V came to 5 bases and at J to 4 bases, leaving 13 bases not matched to a gene. CDR3 DNA sequence: TGTGCCAGCAGCCCCAGGACAGGGACCAATTGGTACGAGCAGTACTTC. It specifies CASSPRTGTNWYEQYF.

This clone showed up just a few times. This sequence joins TRBV25-1 and TRBJ2-2; D is uncertain. The CDR3 contains 15 residues. Per the germline V gene, CDR1 is MGHDK and CDR2 is SYGVNS. The germline V and J ends were trimmed by 3 bases and 0 bases, with 8 bases remaining between them. CDR3: CASSDPTSNTGELFF. CDR3 coding DNA: TGTGCCAGCAGTGATCCCACTTCGAACACCGGGGAGCTGTTTTTT.

This clone was detected a few times. The chain uses TRBV13 and TRBJ2-5; no firm D call. Germline V lookup: CDR1 PRHDT, CDR2 FYEKMQ (reference sequence). V was clipped by 3 bases and J by 5 bases, with 4 bases between them. This CDR3 region has 11 residues. CDR3 in amino acids: CASSLTETQYF. Written as DNA, the CDR3 is TGTGCCAGCAGCTTGACGGAGACCCAGTACTTC.

As regards this clone: The sample carries other DNA sequences with the same CDR3. The genes are TRBV19 and TRBJ2-1; no clear D. Trimming pared 3 bases from V and 0 bases from J, leaving 6 bases between. CDR1 and CDR2 (germline): LNHDA, SQIVND (reference sequence). This CDR3 comprises 14 residues. The CDR3 nucleotides are TGTGCCAGTAGTATGGGCAGCTCCTACAATGAGCAGTTCTTC. Translation: CASSMGSSYNEQFF.

This chain uses TRBV28 with TRBJ2-7; the match to TRBD2 covers 9 bases. This CDR3 spans 15 amino acids. The V gene's germline CDR1 is MDHEN and CDR2 SYDVKM. J gave up 4 bases and V 6 bases, and 10 bases lay outside the gene matches. DNA of the CDR3: TGTGCCAGCAGCCCTCGACTAGCGGCAACGTACGAGCAGTACTTC. Its translation: CASSPRLAATYEQYF.

The chain is built from TRBV4-1 and TRBJ1-4, with D possibly matching TRBD1 (6 bases). Trimming removed 1 base at V and 8 bases at J, with 14 bases between. The CDR3 sequence is 15 residues long. CDR1 and CDR2 from the germline V gene are MGHRA and YSYEKL. The CDR3, as DNA: TGCGCCAGCAGCCAAGTGGAGGACAGTAGAGAAAAACTGTTTTTT. Encoded protein: CASSQVEDSREKLFF.

The chain links TRBV6-1 to TRBJ1-5; no firm D call. The CDR3 consists of 15 residues. V lost 6 bases to trimming and J lost 1 base, with 13 bases between them. Germline V lookup: CDR1 MNHNS, CDR2 SASEGT. The DNA for the CDR3 is TGTGCCAGCAGCCCAGGTCCGGGGAGCAATCAGCCCCAGCATTTT. Protein sequence: CASSPGPGSNQPQHF.

The V call is TRBV29-1, the J call TRBJ2-7; possibly TRBD1 for D (5 bases). The CDR3 covers 13 residues. Trimming removed 1 base from V and 4 bases from J, with 11 bases in between. Germline loops: CDR1 SQVTM, CDR2 ANQGSEA. The CDR3: CSVEADTSYEQYF. The CDR3 DNA reads TGCAGCGTTGAAGCGGACACATCTTACGAGCAGTACTTC.

This clone was counted a single time. V is TRBV2 and J is TRBJ2-1, with D perhaps TRBD2 (6 bases). The ends were cut back, 8 bases at V and 6 bases at J, with 11 bases in the middle. Germline V lookup: CDR1 SNHLY, CDR2 FYNNEI. The CDR3 totals 12 residues. The CDR3 loop reads CASRDSVNEQFF. The CDR3 DNA reads as TGTGCCAGCCGGGACTCCGTCAATGAGCAGTTCTTC.

The rearrangement joins TRBV5-4 to TRBJ2-5; 9 bases fit TRBD2. Germline CDR1 and CDR2: SGHNT and YYREEE (reference sequence). The CDR3 has 14 amino acids. Losses at the gene ends were 4 bases for V and 5 bases for J; bases not matched to a gene: 6. CDR3 nucleotide sequence: TGTGCCAGCAGCGGGGCGGGAGGGCCGGAGACCCAGTACTTC. It specifies CASSGAGGPETQYF.

The chain has TRBV2 and TRBJ2-1; D is unclear. This CDR3 is 14 amino acids long. CDR1 is SNHLY, CDR2 FYNNEI, per germline. V was pared by 1 base and J by 5 bases, with 9 bases between. The DNA of the CDR3 is TGTGCCAGCAGTGAAGGGGAATGGGACAATGAGCAGTTCTTC. Protein sequence: CASSEGEWDNEQFF. The full variable domain, in which reference TRBV2 and TRBJ2-1 provide the parts outside the CDR3, is EPEVTQTPSHQVTQMGQEVILRCVPISNHLYFYWYRQILGQKVEFLVSFYNNEISEKSEIFDDQFSVERPDGSNFTLKIRSTKLEDSAMYFCASSEGEWDNEQFFGPGTRLTVL.

The chain uses TRBV7-3 and TRBJ2-2; D is unresolved. V shed 5 bases and J shed 0 bases, with 16 bases lying between them. Germline assignment: CDR1 SGHTA and CDR2 FQGTGA. The CDR3 runs to 17 residues. The CDR3 protein is CASSLSAWSANTGELFF. CDR3 nucleotides: TGTGCCAGCAGCCTATCCGCGTGGAGCGCGAACACCGGGGAGCTGTTTTTT.

The sample holds a few counts of this clone. The V call is TRBV5-1, the J call TRBJ2-1; possible D gene TRBD1, 5 bases. Looked up from germline, CDR1 is SGHRS and CDR2 is YFSETQ. Trimming removed 1 base at V and 7 bases at J, with 9 bases between. The CDR3 extends over 13 amino acids. CDR3 DNA sequence: TGCGCCAGCAGCTTGAACAGGAGAAATGAGCAGTTCTTC. As protein: CASSLNRRNEQFF.

In this sample, this clone turned up once. The chain is built from TRBV9 and TRBJ2-7; maybe TRBD1 (6 bases). CDR3 size: 11 residues. Per germline, CDR1 SGDLS and CDR2 YYNGEE. The V and J ends lost 5 bases and 6 bases respectively, with 9 bases between them. The chain's CDR3 is CASRQGCEQYF. The CDR3 nucleotides are TGTGCCAGCAGGCAGGGGTGCGAGCAGTACTTC.